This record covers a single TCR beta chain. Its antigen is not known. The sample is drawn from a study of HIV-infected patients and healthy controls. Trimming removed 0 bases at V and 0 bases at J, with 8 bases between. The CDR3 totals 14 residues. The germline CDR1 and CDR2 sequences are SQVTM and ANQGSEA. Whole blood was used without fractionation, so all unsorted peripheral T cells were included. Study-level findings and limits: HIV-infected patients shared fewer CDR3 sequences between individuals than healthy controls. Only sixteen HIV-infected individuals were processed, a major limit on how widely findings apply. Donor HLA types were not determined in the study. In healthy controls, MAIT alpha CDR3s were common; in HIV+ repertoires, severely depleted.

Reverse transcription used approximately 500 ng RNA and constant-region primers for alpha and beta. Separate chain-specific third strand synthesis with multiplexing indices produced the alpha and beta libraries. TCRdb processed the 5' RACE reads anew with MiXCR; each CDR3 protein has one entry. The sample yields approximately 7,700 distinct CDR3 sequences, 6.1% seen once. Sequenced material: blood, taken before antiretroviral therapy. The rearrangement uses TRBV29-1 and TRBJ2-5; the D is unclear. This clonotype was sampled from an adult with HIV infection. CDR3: CSVEEPSDQETQYF. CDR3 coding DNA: TGCAGCGTTGAAGAACCTAGTGACCAAGAGACCCAGTACTTC.